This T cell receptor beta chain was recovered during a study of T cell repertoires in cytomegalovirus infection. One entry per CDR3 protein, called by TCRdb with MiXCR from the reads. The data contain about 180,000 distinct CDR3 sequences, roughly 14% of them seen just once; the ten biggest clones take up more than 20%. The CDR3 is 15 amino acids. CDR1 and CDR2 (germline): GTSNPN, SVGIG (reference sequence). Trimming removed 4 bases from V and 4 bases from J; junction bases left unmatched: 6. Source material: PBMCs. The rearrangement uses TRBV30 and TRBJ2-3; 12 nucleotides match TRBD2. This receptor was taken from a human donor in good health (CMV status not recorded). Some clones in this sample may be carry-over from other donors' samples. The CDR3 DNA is TGTGCCTGGATTCGACTAGCGGGAGCTTCAGATACGCAGTATTTT. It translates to CAWIRLAGASDTQYF.